This T cell receptor beta chain was captured by sequencing in a study of T cell changes during pregnancy in multiple sclerosis. V lost 7 bases to trimming and J lost 4 bases, with 13 bases between them. The CDR3 length is 13 residues. Germline V gene data show CDR1 as SEHNR and CDR2 as FQNEAQ (reference sequence). The count of this clone is one. Libraries were prepared by immunoSEQ multiplex PCR; TCRdb keeps only in-frame clonotypes and omits some of them. The sample has roughly 39,000 clones; approximately 91% are singletons. The chain combines TRBV7-9 with TRBJ1-2; D not certain. The specimen was CD8+ T cells from peripheral blood mononuclear cells, collected after pregnancy. The sequence came from a female donor with multiple sclerosis, enrolled in a pregnancy study. This CDR3 reads CASTADLGYGYTF. The CDR3, as DNA: TGTGCCAGCACCGCGGACTTAGGCTATGGCTACACCTTC.